Each of the 5 T cell receptor beta chains below was sequenced from the same sample in a study of technical replicates of blood from a few donors. Using immunoSEQ multiplex PCR, the repertoire was profiled, and TCRdb retains in-frame clones only, with some absent. This table holds more than 75,000 clones, 85% to 95% found once. The sample was T cells isolated from PBMCs. These receptors originate from a human donor in good health.

This chain connects TRBV19 to TRBJ2-7, with 11 positions matching TRBD2. With 4 bases clipped from V and 5 bases from J, the junction kept 10 bases outside the gene matches. The CDR3 totals 16 residues. Looked up from germline, CDR1 is LNHDA and CDR2 is SQIVND (reference sequence). CDR3 in amino acids: CASSSGSGRDPNEQYF. In nucleotides, the CDR3 is TGTGCCAGTAGTAGTGGTAGCGGGAGGGATCCCAACGAGCAGTACTTC.

This chain links TRBV27 with TRBJ2-5, with TRBD1 identical over 11 bases. The length of the CDR3 is 15 residues. Germline CDR1 is MNHEY and CDR2 is SMNVEV (reference sequence). With 5 bases clipped from V and 5 bases from J, the junction kept 7 bases outside the gene matches. The CDR3 DNA sequence: TGTGCCAGCAGTGGATGGACAGGGGGCGGGGAGACCCAGTACTTC. This codes for CASSGWTGGGETQYF.

The CDR3 DNA is TGTGCCAGCAGCCCCCGGACTAGCGGGTGGAGCTCCTACAATGAGCAGTTCTTC. Amino acids: CASSPRTSGWSSYNEQFF. The chain joins TRBV21-1 to TRBJ2-1; TRBD2, the table's D call, lacks a check against the DNA. TRBV21-1 is deemed a pseudogene. The CDR3 totals 18 residues.

The chain couples TRBV5-1 to TRBJ2-3; D remains ambiguous. Germline CDR1 and CDR2: SGHRS and YFSETQ. Trimming took off 4 bases at V and 4 bases at J, with 19 bases between the two ends. This CDR3 has 16 amino acids. CDR3 sequence: CASSKTQTSGSDTQYF. CDR3 nucleotides: TGCGCCAGCAGCAAGACCCAAACATCGGGTTCAGATACGCAGTATTTT. Supplemented by reference TRBV5-1 and TRBJ2-3, the full variable domain reads KAGVTQTPRYLIKTRGQQVTLSCSPISGHRSVSWYQQTPGQGLQFLFEYFSETQRNKGNFPGRFSGRQFSNSRSEMNVSTLELGDSALYLCASSKTQTSGSDTQYFGPGTRLTVL.

The rearrangement uses TRBV5-6 and TRBJ1-2; D not certain. V shed 2 bases and J shed 0 bases, with 8 bases lying between them. CDR3 length: 14 residues. The germline V gene encodes CDR1 SGHDT and CDR2 YYEEEE. The CDR3 reads CASSFPEANYGYTF. The CDR3 DNA reads TGTGCCAGCAGCTTCCCAGAAGCTAACTATGGCTACACCTTC. Looking up the rest from reference TRBV5-6 and TRBJ1-2 gives the full variable domain: DAGVTQSPTHLIKTRGQQVTLRCSPKSGHDTVSWYQQALGQGPQFIFQYYEEEERQRGNFPDRFSGHQFPNYSSELNVNALLLGDSALYLCASSFPEANYGYTFGSGTRLTVV.